Following are 13 T cell receptor beta chains from one sample sequenced in a study of blood T cell repertoires in COVID-19. Here immunoSEQ multiplex PCR was the method, and the copy in TCRdb shows in-frame clones only, minus some. The table shows approximately 47,000 clones, with about 92% occurring only once. Sequenced sample: peripheral blood. Every receptor here comes from a man in his 70s with active COVID-19.

This clone was seen only a few times. As DNA, the CDR3 is TGTGCCAGCAGTTTACCCCGGGGGTTCAATCAGCCCCAGCATTTT. Amino acids: CASSLPRGFNQPQHF. This chain links TRBV28 with TRBJ1-5; D perhaps matches TRBD1 (5 bases). The CDR3 sequence is 15 residues long. Germline CDR1 is MDHEN and CDR2 is SYDVKM. With 2 bases removed from V and 3 bases from J, the gap between germline ends came to 11 bases.

The genes are TRBV27 and TRBJ2-7, with TRBD1 matching 7 bases. The V gene end was trimmed by 7 bases and the J gene end by 7 bases; junction bases not matched to a gene: 13. The CDR3 is made up of 14 amino acids. Germline V gene data show CDR1 as MNHEY and CDR2 as SMNVEV (reference sequence). DNA of the CDR3: TGTGCCAGCAAAGGACAGGCCCGCCGGCGGGAGCAGTACTTC. Encoded protein: CASKGQARRREQYF.

The rearrangement uses TRBV3-1 (or the pseudogene TRBV3-2) and TRBJ2-5, with 8 bases matching TRBD2. The CDR3 spans 15 residues. The trim removed 1 base at V and 4 bases at J, leaving 5 bases unmatched. Germline V CDR1 and CDR2: LGHDT, YNNKEL (reference sequence). The CDR3 DNA reads TGTGCCAGCAGCCAAGTTCTCCTAGCGGGAGAGACCCAGTACTTC. Its translation is CASSQVLLAGETQYF.

The gene calls are TRBV7-8 and TRBJ1-1, with TRBD1 matching over 11 bases. CDR1 and CDR2 (germline): SGHVS, FQNEAQ. The V and J ends lost 5 bases and 8 bases, in that order; junction bases with no gene match: 10. The CDR3 extends over 15 amino acids. The CDR3 bases are TGTGCCAGCAGCCGGGGACAGGGGGGGTATCCGGAAGCTTTCTTT. Amino acid sequence: CASSRGQGGYPEAFF. Full variable domain (rest looked up from reference TRBV7-8 and TRBJ1-1): GAGVSQSPRYKVAKRGQDVALRCDPISGHVSLFWYQQALGQGPEFLTYFQNEAQLDKSGLPSDRFFAERPEGSVSTLKIQRTQQEDSAVYLCASSRGQGGYPEAFFGQGTRLTVV.

The chain is built from TRBV7-9 and TRBJ2-1; maybe TRBD1 (6 bases). Trimming cost V 5 bases and J 5 bases, with 19 bases left between them. This CDR3 is built from 16 residues. The germline V gene has CDR1 SEHNR and CDR2 FQNEAQ (reference sequence). CDR3 sequence: CASSASGERVHNEQFF. The CDR3 DNA reads as TGTGCCAGCAGCGCCTCAGGGGAGAGGGTCCACAATGAGCAGTTCTTC.

This clone was observed a handful of times. This chain uses TRBV24-1 with TRBJ2-3; 7 nucleotides match TRBD2. With 2 bases clipped from V and 2 bases from J, the junction kept 6 bases outside the gene matches. CDR3 length: 16 amino acids. CDR1 KGHDR and CDR2 SFDVKD come from the germline V gene. This CDR3 is CATSDSGAGNTDTQYF. As DNA, the CDR3 is TGTGCCACCAGTGATTCGGGAGCGGGAAACACAGATACGCAGTATTTT.

The rearrangement uses TRBV9 and TRBJ1-4; TRBD1 aligns across 8 bases. The V gene end was trimmed by 4 bases and the J gene end by 4 bases; junction bases not matched to a gene: 6. Germline V CDR1 and CDR2: SGDLS, YYNGEE. CDR3 length: 15 residues. CDR3 DNA: TGTGCCAGCAGCTACAGGACAGGGCGTAATGAAAAACTGTTTTTT. This sequence encodes CASSYRTGRNEKLFF.

The chain is built from TRBV29-1 and TRBJ1-1; D is ambiguous. CDR3 length: 14 amino acids. CDR1 and CDR2 from the germline V gene are SQVTM and ANQGSEA. V was shortened by 4 bases and J by 2 bases, with 14 bases between the two germline ends. The CDR3 sequence: CSVAKGGINTEAFF. CDR3 coding DNA: TGCAGCGTTGCCAAAGGAGGGATTAACACTGAAGCTTTCTTT.

This clone was observed once. The J gene is TRBJ2-5, the V gene TRBV6-1, with 8 nucleotides matching TRBD2. Germline V gene sequence: CDR1 MNHNS, CDR2 SASEGT. This CDR3 is 17 amino acids long. V trimming: 4 bases; J trimming: 0 bases; junction bases outside the gene matches: 10. The CDR3: CASSVWNSGVYQETQYF. The CDR3 DNA follows: TGTGCCAGCAGTGTTTGGAATAGCGGGGTGTACCAAGAGACCCAGTACTTC.

With respect to this clone: An end of the junction does not agree with germline; a read error may underlie this. The chain has TRBV11-2 and TRBJ2-7, with 9 positions matching TRBD2. The germline CDR1 and CDR2 sequences are SGHAT and FQNNGV. CDR3 size: 12 residues. The CDR3 loop reads CASSLVEAGGNF. The CDR3 nucleotides read TGTGCCAGCAGCTTAGTAGAAGCGGGAGGCAACTTC. The whole variable domain, remainder taken from reference TRBV11-2 and TRBJ2-7, is EAGVAQSPRYKIIEKRQSVAFWCNPISGHATLYWYQQILGQGPKLLIQFQNNGVVDDSQLPKDRFSAERLKGVDSTLKIQPAKLEDSAVYLCASSLVEAGGNFGPGTRLTVT.

The chain has TRBV15 and TRBJ2-7; TRBD2 matches 8 bases. V lost 2 bases to trimming and J lost 4 bases; unmatched junction nucleotides: 7. Germline CDR1 LNHNV, CDR2 YYDKDF (reference sequence). This CDR3 has 15 amino acids. The CDR3 protein is CATSRTSGSDYEQYF. In DNA form, the CDR3 reads TGTGCCACCAGCAGAACCAGCGGGAGTGATTACGAGCAGTACTTC.

The gene calls are TRBV7-8 and TRBJ2-2, with TRBD2 identical over 10 bases. The CDR3 has 16 residues. Per germline, CDR1 SGHVS and CDR2 FQNEAQ. Losses at the gene ends were 3 bases for V and 5 bases for J; bases not matched to a gene: 6. CDR3 in amino acids: CASSFGLAGVTGELFF. The CDR3 nucleotides read TGTGCCAGCAGCTTCGGGCTAGCGGGAGTAACCGGGGAGCTGTTTTTT.

This chain uses TRBV6-6 with TRBJ1-6; TRBD1 matches at 7 bases. From germline, CDR1 is MNHNY and CDR2 SVGAGI (reference sequence). V lost 7 bases and J lost 3; bases outside the gene matches: 6. CDR3 size: 15 residues. The CDR3 nucleotides read TGTGCCAGCATCGCAGGGGGTAACTATAATTCACCCCTCCACTTT. It specifies CASIAGGNYNSPLHF.